These 13 T cell receptor beta chains came from one sample sequenced in a study of blood T cells in healthy people across ages. Together with a sample-barcoded 5' primer, a J-beta primer mix was included in a second PCR lasting roughly 6 to 12 cycles. TCRdb recomputed calls from the 5' RACE reads with MiXCR, one row per CDR3 protein. The sample yields approximately 1,100,000 distinct CDR3 sequences, 40% to 45% seen once. Sequenced material: blood. These TCRs come from a woman in her sixties in good health.

This chain connects TRBV10-3 to TRBJ1-1; maybe TRBD1 (6 bases). Germline CDR1 reads ENHRY; CDR2 reads SYGVKD. The CDR3 totals 15 residues. V was shortened by 0 bases and J by 0 bases, with 8 bases between the two germline ends. The CDR3 reads CAISESGQLNTEAFF. The CDR3 DNA is TGTGCCATCAGTGAGTCAGGACAGCTGAACACTGAAGCTTTCTTT.

The genes are TRBV5-5 and TRBJ2-1; maybe TRBD2 (6 bases). Germline V CDR1 and CDR2: SGHKS, YYEKEE (reference sequence). The CDR3 is made up of 15 amino acids. Deletions cut 1 base from V and 6 bases from J, with 14 bases between. DNA of the CDR3: TGTGCCAGCAGCTTGACAGGACTGGGGGGCAATGAGCAGTTCTTC. This gives the protein CASSLTGLGGNEQFF. Complete variable domain (other parts from reference TRBV5-5 and TRBJ2-1): DAGVTQSPTHLIKTRGQQVTLRCSPISGHKSVSWYQQVLGQGPQFIFQYYEKEERGRGNFPDRFSARQFPNYSSELNVNALLLGDSALYLCASSLTGLGGNEQFFGPGTRLTVL.

This sequence joins TRBV7-2 and TRBJ2-4; unclear D gene. V was pared by 5 bases and J by 7 bases, with 12 bases between. The CDR3 length is 13 residues. CDR1 is SGHTA, CDR2 FQGNSA, per germline. For the CDR3, the DNA is TGTGCCAGCAGCCCCGATACTGGGAACATTCAGTACTTC. This sequence encodes CASSPDTGNIQYF.

This clonotype has a handful of counts. The V call is TRBV4-2, the J call TRBJ2-7; tentative D call: TRBD1 (6 bases). Between the trimmed V and J ends, which lost 0 bases and 2 bases, there was a span of 11 bases. The length of the CDR3 is 15 residues. CDR1 and CDR2 (germline): LGHNA, YNFKEQ. The DNA of the CDR3 is TGTGCCAGCAGCCAAGAGAGAACAGGGACCTACGAGCAGTACTTC. This translates into CASSQERTGTYEQYF.

This chain joins TRBV2 and TRBJ2-1; D is undetermined. The better agreement between TRBJ2-7 and the DNA end casts doubt on the J call. The V gene's germline CDR1 is SNHLY and CDR2 FYNNEI. The CDR3 loop spans 14 amino acids. The CDR3 sequence is CASIGPTTYNEQYF. The DNA for the CDR3 is TGTGCCAGCATAGGGCCTACCACCTACAATGAGCAGTACTTC.

Ten or more counts support this clonotype. Just one base apart from a much larger clone, this may be a read error. The rearrangement joins TRBV6-5 to TRBJ2-5, with a possible D match to TRBD2 (5 bases). The CDR3 contains 13 residues. In germline, CDR1 is MNHEY, CDR2 SVGAGI. The V end was cut by 0 bases, the J end by 11 bases, with 13 bases between. DNA for the CDR3: TGTGCCAGCAGTTACTCTGGAGCGGATGAGCAGTACTTC. Protein sequence: CASSYSGADEQYF.

This chain connects TRBV9 to TRBJ1-2; no clear D gene. The CDR3 runs 15 residues. Germline V gene sequence: CDR1 SGDLS, CDR2 YYNGEE. Trimming took 4 bases from V and 4 from J, leaving 17 bases between them. In DNA form, the CDR3 reads TGTGCCAGCAGCAAGTCAGGTGGAGGGAGCTATGGCTACACCTTC. It translates to CASSKSGGGSYGYTF.

This clonotype was observed at least ten times. The chain employs TRBV4-1 and TRBJ2-7, with D possibly being TRBD1 or TRBD2 (5 bases each). The CDR3 extends over 15 amino acids. Trimming left V 4 bases short and J 2 bases short, with 15 bases between. Germline assignment: CDR1 MGHRA and CDR2 YSYEKL. In DNA, the CDR3 is TGCGCCAGCAGCCCCCGGGACGAACTACCCTACGAGCAGTACTTC. Protein sequence: CASSPRDELPYEQYF.

In regard to this clonotype: An end of the junction does not agree with germline; a read error may underlie this. The chain employs TRBV4-2 and TRBJ2-1; D gene uncertain. This CDR3 has 14 amino acids. The V gene's germline CDR1 is LGHNA and CDR2 YNFKEQ. The DNA of the CDR3 is TGTGCCAGCGGCCAACTACGCGTTGGGAATGAGCAGTTCTTC. This codes for CASGQLRVGNEQFF.

This clonotype turned up a few times. The chain recombines TRBV5-1 with TRBJ2-1, with D maybe TRBD2 (6 bases). Germline V gene sequence: CDR1 SGHRS, CDR2 YFSETQ. CDR3 size: 20 residues. The V end was cut by 0 bases, the J end by 5 bases, with 27 bases between. The CDR3 loop is CASSLGQHSERASRNNEQFF. Here the CDR3 DNA reads TGCGCCAGCAGCTTGGGGCAACATAGCGAGCGGGCTAGCCGTAACAATGAGCAGTTCTTC.

Regarding this clonotype: With a much larger clone just one base away, this may be a read error. The genes are TRBV29-1 and TRBJ2-1; D perhaps matches TRBD1 (5 bases). The J call is uncertain, as TRBJ2-7 better fits the DNA end. Germline CDR1 reads SQVTM; CDR2 reads ANQGSEA. The CDR3 sequence is 11 residues long. The CDR3 loop reads CSVGQDNEQYF. As DNA, the CDR3 is TGCAGCGTTGGCCAGGACAATGAGCAGTACTTC.

This chain connects TRBV7-7 to TRBJ2-2; 9 nucleotides align to TRBD1. CDR3 size: 19 residues. The junction had 17 bases not matched to a gene; V was cut back by 4 bases and J by 5 bases. Germline V gene data show CDR1 as SSHAT and CDR2 as FNYEAQ (reference sequence). The CDR3 loop is CASSSRPFTGGARTGELFF. CDR3 DNA sequence: TGTGCCAGCAGCTCTAGACCATTTACAGGGGGCGCAAGGACCGGGGAGCTGTTTTTT.

The chain joins TRBV5-1 to TRBJ2-3, with D perhaps assigned TRBD1 or TRBD2 (5 bases each). With 3 bases removed from V and 2 bases from J, the gap between germline ends came to 22 bases. Germline CDR1 reads SGHRS; CDR2 reads YFSETQ. This CDR3 region has 18 residues. CDR3 nucleotide sequence: TGCGCCAGCAGCTCCCCCTCCGGGGCCAGAAGTTTCACAGATACGCAGTATTTT. Its protein is CASSSPSGARSFTDTQYF.